What follows is one TCR beta chain and its context. Its antigen remains unknown. This sample was included in a study of shared clonotypes between healthy human individuals. General study results and limits: Naive subsets, compared against memory subsets, generally had larger estimated richness values. The study found lower generation probabilities in non-shared clonotypes than in those shared by all four donors.

The CDR3 has 16 amino acids. CDR1 and CDR2 (germline): SEHNR, FQNEAQ (reference sequence). V lost 5 bases and J 1 base, leaving 17 bases between the germline ends. Generated by immunoSEQ multiplex PCR, the TCRdb table keeps only in-frame clones and is missing some. Among 850,000 to 1,200,000 clones listed, around 74% were seen once. The genes are TRBV7-9 and TRBJ2-5, with a weak D call TRBD1 (6 bases). The source of this sequence is a man between 18 and 35 years old in good health. The sequenced material came from memory CD4+ T cells sorted from blood. Subset given: CD45RA-negative fraction. CDR3 DNA: TGTGCCAGCAGCCACCCTGGCGGACAGATCCAAGAGACCCAGTACTTC. As protein: CASSHPGGQIQETQYF.